These 9 T cell receptor beta chains share one sample of origin, sequenced in a study of T-cell reconstitution after alpha-beta-depleted transplantation in children. Preparing the TCRbeta library involved the use of unique molecular identifiers. TCRdb analysed the PCR reads with MiXCR anew, one entry per CDR3 protein. This table has 55,000 to 85,000 distinct CDR3 sequences, under 13% appearing once. Sequences were derived from PBMCs, sampled before TCRalphabeta/CD19-depleted stem cell transplant. The receptor source for this set is a boy between 10 and 17 years old with acute myeloid leukemia, due to receive a stem cell transplant.

This clonotype was seen many times. The rearrangement uses TRBV27 and TRBJ1-2; no clear D gene. Looked up from germline, CDR1 is MNHEY and CDR2 is SMNVEV (reference sequence). Trimming left V 6 bases short and J 2 bases short, with 22 bases between. The CDR3 totals 17 residues. This CDR3 reads CASSSYRTSTRNYGYTF. The CDR3 bases are TGTGCCAGCAGCTCATACAGAACAAGTACTAGAAACTATGGCTACACCTTC.

This clonotype has at least ten counts. The rearrangement joins TRBV7-8 to TRBJ2-1; 12 bases agree with TRBD2. V shed 5 bases, J shed 9 bases, and the junction held 11 bases outside the gene matches. Germline-derived CDR1 and CDR2 are SGHVS and FQNEAQ. This CDR3 is built from 16 residues. The CDR3 here is CASSSTSGGWWGEQFF. CDR3 bases: TGTGCCAGCAGCAGCACTAGCGGGGGGTGGTGGGGTGAGCAGTTCTTC.

This clonotype was recorded at least ten times. The V gene is TRBV9, the J gene TRBJ2-7, with 8 nucleotides matching TRBD2. Germline CDR1 is SGDLS and CDR2 is YYNGEE. The V gene end was trimmed by 3 bases and the J gene end by 5 bases; junction bases not matched to a gene: 13. This CDR3 has 16 residues. In nucleotides, the CDR3 is TGTGCCAGCAGCGAGGGAGCGGGAGATTGGAAGAACGAGCAGTACTTC. Its translation: CASSEGAGDWKNEQYF.

This clonotype was counted at least ten times. This sequence joins TRBV15 and TRBJ2-4; D unresolved. The CDR3 extends over 16 amino acids. Trimming took 5 bases from V and 6 from J, leaving 20 bases between them. Germline loops: CDR1 LNHNV, CDR2 YYDKDF (reference sequence). The CDR3 nucleotides are TGTGCCACCAGCCCCGGTACTGGGGTTGTTGGAAACATTCAGTACTTC. It codes for CATSPGTGVVGNIQYF.

This clonotype is labeled large (0.1 to 1%). The chain links TRBV5-1 to TRBJ2-2; 7 bases are a match to TRBD1. This CDR3 is built from 15 residues. Germline V gene data show CDR1 as SGHRS and CDR2 as YFSETQ. The V gene end was trimmed by 3 bases and the J gene end by 5 bases; junction bases not matched to a gene: 7. CDR3 sequence (DNA): TGCGCCAGCAGCTCCGGGACAGTTGGGACCGGGGAGCTGTTTTTT. It translates to CASSSGTVGTGELFF.

In this sample, this clonotype turned up many times. The chain is built from TRBV6-5 and TRBJ1-5; TRBD1 agrees at 7 bases. The germline CDR1 and CDR2 sequences are MNHEY and SVGAGI. Trimming at V came to 4 bases and at J to 6 bases, leaving 6 bases not matched to a gene. CDR3 length: 14 residues. CDR3 nucleotide sequence: TGTGCCAGCAGTTCCCCTGACAGGGCTCAGCCCCAGCATTTT. Translated, it gives CASSSPDRAQPQHF.

This clonotype was counted ten times or more. The chain joins TRBV12-3 or TRBV12-4 to TRBJ2-5, with D maybe TRBD1 (5 bases). This CDR3 is built from 14 residues. The V and J ends lost 1 base and 1 base respectively, with 7 bases between them. CDR3: CASSLGQLQETQYF. Here the CDR3 DNA reads TGTGCCAGCAGTTTAGGACAGCTCCAAGAGACCCAGTACTTC.

This clonotype was detected ten times or more. The J gene is TRBJ2-7, the V gene TRBV29-1; 7 bases align to TRBD1. In germline, CDR1 is SQVTM, CDR2 ANQGSEA. The trim removed 4 bases at V and 3 bases at J, leaving 9 bases unmatched. This CDR3 has 14 residues. DNA for the CDR3: TGCAGCGTTGGGAAAAGGGGGCTGTACTACGAGCAGTACTTC. Protein sequence: CSVGKRGLYYEQYF.

There are many counts of this clonotype. This chain connects TRBV20-1 to TRBJ2-7; a possible D gene is TRBD2 (5 bases). Trimming took 4 bases from V and 2 from J, leaving 18 bases between them. This CDR3 contains 15 residues. Germline CDR1 reads DFQATT; CDR2 reads SNEGSKA (reference sequence). The CDR3 loop is CSANSASDSPYEQYF. CDR3 DNA sequence: TGCAGTGCTAACTCTGCCTCGGACTCCCCCTACGAGCAGTACTTC.